The clone carrying this T cell receptor (beta chain) was detected ten times or more. No antigen is known for it. By quantitative 5'-RACE with molecular barcodes, the TCR beta libraries were made. TCRdb itself ran the 5' RACE reads through MiXCR, one entry per CDR3 protein. The table lists under 200,000 distinct CDR3 sequences, about an eighth of them singletons. The data originate from a study of CD8 T cells in ankylosing spondylitis. Study-wide results and caveats: Blood from ankylosing spondylitis patients appeared to carry a characteristic roughly 8-variant TCR beta motif. Reported data indicate significant enrichment of disease-linked clones within matched ankylosing spondylitis synovial fluid. Before this, some motif variants had been reported in reactive arthritis synovial fluid and blood.

Germline V gene data show CDR1 as LGHNA and CDR2 as YNFKEQ. V lost 1 base, J lost 3 bases, and 5 bases stayed unmatched. The CDR3 has 16 amino acids. Specimen: blood, either unsorted or a sorted T cell fraction (not recorded which). The sequence derives from a female donor with ankylosing spondylitis or in good health (not recorded which). The chain recombines TRBV4-2 with TRBJ2-3; 9 bases align to TRBD1. The CDR3 DNA follows: TGTGCCAGCAGCCAAGGGACAGGGGTTGGGACAGATACGCAGTATTTT. It translates to CASSQGTGVGTDTQYF.